The clone carrying this T cell receptor (beta chain) was observed a few times. Antigen unknown. The data derive from a study of response to subunit inactivated influenza vaccine. CDR3 length: 12 residues. Trimming stripped 2 bases from V and 3 bases from J, with 5 bases between. CDR1 and CDR2 (germline): DFQATT, SNEGSKA (reference sequence). TCRdb reprocessed the RT-PCR reads with MiXCR, giving one entry per CDR3 protein. This sample has around 490,000 distinct CDR3 sequences; approximately 7.7% occur once, and the top ten carry roughly 13%. Study-wide points: Authors proposed each seasonal influenza vaccination draws in few new T cells.

The rearrangement links TRBV20-1 to TRBJ1-5, with D unresolved. This clonotype was obtained from a man between 50 and 75 years old who received an inactivated influenza vaccine. This material consisted of PBMCs from blood, taken roughly 24 months after vaccination. The CDR3 DNA reads as TGCAGTGCTAGACGGGTCAATCAGCCCCAGCATTTT. Its protein product is CSARRVNQPQHF.